These 18 T cell receptor beta chains share one sample of origin, sequenced in a study of OX40 agonist ivuxolimab in advanced cancers. Generated by immunoSEQ multiplex PCR, the TCRdb table keeps only in-frame clones and is missing some. The table includes about 90,000 clones, roughly 93% detected once. The sequencing here drew on CD4+ or CD8+ T cells sorted from blood, taken in a trial of the OX40 agonist ivuxolimab. Source of these receptors: an adult with an advanced solid tumor such as melanoma, head and neck, liver or kidney cancer.

This clone was seen more than once but under ten times. The chain has TRBV19 and TRBJ1-5; D gene ambiguous. The CDR3 sequence is 15 residues long. Trimming left V 3 bases short and J 2 bases short, with 11 bases between. Germline CDR1 LNHDA, CDR2 SQIVND (reference sequence). This chain's CDR3 is CASSIRGAGNQPQHF. DNA of the CDR3: TGTGCCAGTAGTATCCGGGGTGCGGGCAATCAGCCCCAGCATTTT.

V gene TRBV6-5 combines with J gene TRBJ2-1, with 7 bases lining up with TRBD2. Germline V CDR1 and CDR2: MNHEY, SVGAGI. The CDR3 has 15 residues. Unmatched junction bases numbered 11, after V lost 5 bases and J lost 7 bases. The CDR3 DNA is TGTGCCAGCAGTCTACGGGCGGGGGTTCAAAATGAGCAGTTCTTC. This sequence encodes CASSLRAGVQNEQFF.

V usage is TRBV27 and J usage is TRBJ2-2; the match to TRBD1 covers 8 bases. Germline CDR1 MNHEY, CDR2 SMNVEV (reference sequence). With 3 bases clipped from V and 5 bases from J, the junction kept 5 bases outside the gene matches. The CDR3 length is 15 residues. The CDR3 here is CASSFGDRPTGELFF. The CDR3 nucleotides are TGTGCCAGCAGTTTTGGGGACAGGCCTACCGGGGAGCTGTTTTTT.

V gene TRBV28 combines with J gene TRBJ2-2; 8 bases map to TRBD2. Germline V gives CDR1 MDHEN, CDR2 SYDVKM. The CDR3 sequence is 16 residues long. J was trimmed by 5 bases and V by 3 bases; bases with no gene match: 8. The CDR3 DNA sequence: TGTGCCAGCAGTTTCAGACCGGGAGGGCCGACCGGGGAGCTGTTTTTT. Protein sequence: CASSFRPGGPTGELFF.

The chain joins TRBV4-2 to TRBJ1-3, with D unresolved. CDR1 is LGHNA and CDR2 is YNFKEQ in the germline V gene. The ends were cut back, 1 base at V and 3 bases at J, with 10 bases in the middle. The CDR3 has 15 residues. This CDR3 reads CASSQAGASGNTIYF. CDR3 nucleotides: TGTGCCAGCAGCCAAGCAGGTGCTAGTGGAAACACCATATATTTT.

V usage is TRBV5-6 and J usage is TRBJ2-2; TRBD2 matches at 11 bases. The CDR3 sequence is 17 residues long. With 7 bases clipped from V and 2 bases from J, the junction kept 10 bases outside the gene matches. The germline CDR1 and CDR2 sequences are SGHDT and YYEEEE. CDR3 residues: CASCTSGRELNTGELFF. The DNA for the CDR3 is TGTGCCAGCTGTACTAGCGGGAGAGAACTTAACACCGGGGAGCTGTTTTTT.

This sequence joins TRBV7-2 and TRBJ2-1; tentative D call: TRBD2 (5 bases). Trimming shortened V by 1 base and J by 4 bases, and 11 bases separated the two germline ends. The germline V gene has CDR1 SGHTA and CDR2 FQGNSA. This CDR3 is 15 amino acids long. CDR3: CASSLGGSAYNEQFF. CDR3 bases: TGTGCCAGCAGCTTAGGAGGGAGCGCTTACAATGAGCAGTTCTTC.

V usage is TRBV6-5 and J usage is TRBJ2-3; 7 bases line up with TRBD2. The germline CDR1 and CDR2 sequences are MNHEY and SVGAGI. Losses at the gene ends were 0 bases for V and 2 bases for J; bases not matched to a gene: 2. The length of the CDR3 is 15 residues. The DNA for the CDR3 is TGTGCCAGCAGTTACTCTAGCGGGCTCACAGATACGCAGTATTTT. It is translated as CASSYSSGLTDTQYF.

This clone was seen only a few times. The chain has TRBV4-1 and TRBJ2-1; TRBD2 might be the D (5 bases). V lost 0 bases to trimming and J lost 4 bases, with 10 bases between them. CDR1 is MGHRA and CDR2 is YSYEKL in the germline V gene. CDR3 length: 15 amino acids. Written as DNA, the CDR3 is TGCGCCAGCAGCCAAGAACGAGGGCTTTACAATGAGCAGTTCTTC. Translating it yields CASSQERGLYNEQFF.

This clone appeared a few times. The genes are TRBV28 and TRBJ1-5, with TRBD1 as a possible D gene (6 bases). V shed 7 bases and J shed 7 bases, with 14 bases lying between them. The CDR3 has 13 amino acids. CDR1 and CDR2 from the germline V gene are MDHEN and SYDVKM. The DNA of the CDR3 is TGTGCCAGCACGGTGCAGGGGATCCAGCCCCAGCATTTT. This gives the protein CASTVQGIQPQHF.

The genes are TRBV6-6 and TRBJ2-5; D is uncertain. The V end lost 2 bases, the J end lost 6 bases, and 7 bases lay between the germline ends. Germline loops: CDR1 MNHNY, CDR2 SVGAGI (reference sequence). CDR3 length: 12 amino acids. As DNA, the CDR3 is TGTGCCAGCAGTTACGGTGGCCAGACCCAGTACTTC. The encoded protein is CASSYGGQTQYF.

The rearrangement uses TRBV28 and TRBJ2-4; D may match TRBD1 or TRBD2 (5 bases each). This CDR3 is built from 16 residues. V was clipped by 4 bases and J by 2 bases, with 15 bases between them. The germline CDR1 and CDR2 sequences are MDHEN and SYDVKM. This CDR3 reads CASSSAGTATKNIQYF. CDR3 nucleotides: TGTGCCAGCAGTTCCGCCGGGACCGCAACCAAAAACATTCAGTACTTC.

V is TRBV12-5 and J is TRBJ1-2; no firm D call. Per germline, CDR1 LGHNT and CDR2 FRNRAP. The V and J ends lost 1 base and 5 bases respectively, with 5 bases between them. This CDR3 is built from 12 residues. The CDR3 is CASGLGQYGYTF. DNA for the CDR3: TGTGCTAGTGGTTTGGGCCAGTATGGCTACACCTTC.

This chain connects TRBV19 to TRBJ2-2, with TRBD1 matching over 9 bases. V was pared by 9 bases and J by 5 bases, with 7 bases of the junction left unmatched. CDR1 LNHDA and CDR2 SQIVND come from the germline V gene (reference sequence). The CDR3 totals 14 residues. The CDR3, as DNA: TGTGCCAGCGGACTTGGACAGGGGACCGGGGAGCTGTTTTTT. Residues: CASGLGQGTGELFF.

The V and J genes are TRBV5-8 and TRBJ2-1; the match to TRBD2 covers 16 bases. The CDR3 runs to 16 residues. The germline gives CDR1 SGHTS, CDR2 YDEGEE. The junction had 4 bases not matched to a gene; V was cut back by 3 bases and J by 7 bases. CDR3 sequence reads: CASSSGLAGGLNEQFF. In DNA, the CDR3 is TGTGCCAGCAGCTCGGGACTAGCGGGAGGGCTGAATGAGCAGTTCTTC.

The rearrangement joins TRBV10-3 to TRBJ2-7; 11 nucleotides agree with TRBD1. J lost 3 bases, V lost 6 bases, and 1 base had no gene match. The CDR3 is 13 amino acids. Germline V gene data show CDR1 as ENHRY and CDR2 as SYGVKD. CDR3 DNA sequence: TGTGCCATCAGAGGGACAGGGGGCTACGAGCAGTACTTC. It encodes CAIRGTGGYEQYF.

This chain links TRBV28 with TRBJ2-7; tentatively, D is TRBD1 (5 bases). The CDR3 is 12 residues long. V dropped 6 bases and J dropped 6 bases, with 12 bases sitting between them. From germline, CDR1 is MDHEN and CDR2 SYDVKM. CDR3 DNA sequence: TGTGCCAGCAGCCTGACAGTACGCGAGCAGTACTTC. Translated, it gives CASSLTVREQYF.

This chain uses TRBV4-3 with TRBJ2-7, with 10 bases fitting TRBD2. This CDR3 region has 15 residues. J lost 4 bases, V lost 3 bases, and 6 bases had no gene match. Germline loops: CDR1 LGHNA, CDR2 YSLEER. In DNA, the CDR3 is TGCGCCAGCAGCCACGGAGCGGGAGGGCCTTACGAGCAGTACTTC. It encodes CASSHGAGGPYEQYF.